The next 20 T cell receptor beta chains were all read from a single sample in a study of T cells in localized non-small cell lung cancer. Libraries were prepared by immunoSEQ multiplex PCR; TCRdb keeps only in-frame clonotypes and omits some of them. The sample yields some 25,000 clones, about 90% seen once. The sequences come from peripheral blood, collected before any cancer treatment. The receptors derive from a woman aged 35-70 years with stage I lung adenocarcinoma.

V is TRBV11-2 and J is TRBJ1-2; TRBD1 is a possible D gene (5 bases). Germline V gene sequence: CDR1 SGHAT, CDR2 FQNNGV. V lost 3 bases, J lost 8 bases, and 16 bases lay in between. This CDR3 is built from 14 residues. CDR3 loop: CASSFWPGPFGYTF. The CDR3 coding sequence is TGTGCCAGCAGCTTCTGGCCAGGGCCCTTCGGCTACACCTTC.

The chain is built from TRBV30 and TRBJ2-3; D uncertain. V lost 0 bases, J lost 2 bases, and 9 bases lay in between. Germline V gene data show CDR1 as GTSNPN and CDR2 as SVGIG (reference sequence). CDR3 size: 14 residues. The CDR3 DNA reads TGTGCCTGGAGTGTCCTTAGATACACAGATACGCAGTATTTT. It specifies CAWSVLRYTDTQYF.

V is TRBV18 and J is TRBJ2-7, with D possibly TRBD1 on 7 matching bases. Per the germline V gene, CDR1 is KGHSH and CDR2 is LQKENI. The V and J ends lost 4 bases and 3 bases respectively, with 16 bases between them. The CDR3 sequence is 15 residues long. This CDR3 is CASSQSQGGSYEQYF. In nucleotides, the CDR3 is TGTGCCAGCTCACAATCTCAGGGGGGCAGCTACGAGCAGTACTTC.

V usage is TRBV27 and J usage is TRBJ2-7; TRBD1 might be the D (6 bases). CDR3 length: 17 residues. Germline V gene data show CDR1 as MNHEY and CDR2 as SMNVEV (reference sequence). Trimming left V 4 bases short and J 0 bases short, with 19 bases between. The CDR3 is CASSSLKGGSSSYEQYF. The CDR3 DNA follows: TGTGCCAGCAGTTCTCTTAAAGGGGGATCGAGCTCCTACGAGCAGTACTTC.

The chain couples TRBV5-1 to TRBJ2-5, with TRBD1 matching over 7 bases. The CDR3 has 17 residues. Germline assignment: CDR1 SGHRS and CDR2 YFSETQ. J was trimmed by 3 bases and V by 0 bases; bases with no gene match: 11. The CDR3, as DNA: TGCGCCAGCAGCTTGGGGGGATTTACAGGGGTCGAAGAGACCCAGTACTTC. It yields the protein CASSLGGFTGVEETQYF.

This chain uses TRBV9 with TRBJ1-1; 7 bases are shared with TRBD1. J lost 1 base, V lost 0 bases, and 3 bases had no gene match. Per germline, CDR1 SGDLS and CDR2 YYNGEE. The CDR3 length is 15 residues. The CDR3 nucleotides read TGTGCCAGCAGCGTAGCCCGGACAGGGAACACTGAAGCTTTCTTT. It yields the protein CASSVARTGNTEAFF.

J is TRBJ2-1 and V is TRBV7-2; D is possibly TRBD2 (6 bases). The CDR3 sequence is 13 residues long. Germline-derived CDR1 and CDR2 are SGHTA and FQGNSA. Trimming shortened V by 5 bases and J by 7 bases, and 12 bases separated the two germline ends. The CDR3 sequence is CASSVRSGNEQFF. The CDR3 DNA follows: TGTGCCAGCAGCGTGCGGAGCGGGAATGAGCAGTTCTTC.

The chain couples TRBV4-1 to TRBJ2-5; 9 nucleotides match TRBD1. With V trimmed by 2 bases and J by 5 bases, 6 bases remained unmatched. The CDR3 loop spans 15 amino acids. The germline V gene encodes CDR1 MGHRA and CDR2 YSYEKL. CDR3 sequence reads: CASSQTDRGGETQYF. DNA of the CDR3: TGCGCCAGCAGCCAAACGGACAGGGGAGGGGAGACCCAGTACTTC.

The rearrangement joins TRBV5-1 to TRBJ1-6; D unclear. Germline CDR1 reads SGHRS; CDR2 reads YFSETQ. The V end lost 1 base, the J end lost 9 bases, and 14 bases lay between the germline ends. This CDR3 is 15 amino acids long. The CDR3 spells CASSLIDPNGSPLHF. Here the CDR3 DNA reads TGCGCCAGCAGCTTGATAGACCCGAACGGTTCACCCCTCCACTTT.

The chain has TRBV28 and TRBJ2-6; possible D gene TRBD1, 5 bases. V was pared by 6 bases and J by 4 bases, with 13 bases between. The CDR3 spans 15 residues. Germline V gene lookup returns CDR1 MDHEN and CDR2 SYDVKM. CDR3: CASRSQGAGANVLTF. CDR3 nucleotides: TGTGCCAGCAGGTCCCAGGGTGCCGGGGCCAACGTCCTGACTTTC.

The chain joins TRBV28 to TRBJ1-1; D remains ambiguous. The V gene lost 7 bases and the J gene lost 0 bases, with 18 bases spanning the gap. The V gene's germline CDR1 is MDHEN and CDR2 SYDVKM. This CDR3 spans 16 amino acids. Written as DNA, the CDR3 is TGTGCCAGCAAGACTCCGGCGGCCGGTGTGAACACTGAAGCTTTCTTT. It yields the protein CASKTPAAGVNTEAFF.

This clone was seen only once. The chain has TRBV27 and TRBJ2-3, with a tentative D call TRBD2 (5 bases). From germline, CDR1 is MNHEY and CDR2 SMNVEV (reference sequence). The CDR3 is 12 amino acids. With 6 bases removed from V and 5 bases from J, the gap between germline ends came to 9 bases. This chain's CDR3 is CASRDWRDTQYF. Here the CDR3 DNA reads TGTGCCAGCAGGGACTGGAGAGATACGCAGTATTTT.

CDR3 in amino acids: CASSRPGTSAYNEQFF. DNA of the CDR3: TGCGCCAGCAGCCGACCGGGGACTAGCGCCTACAATGAGCAGTTCTTC. This rearrangement joins TRBV4-1 to TRBJ2-1; 10 bases are shared with TRBD2. Losses at the gene ends were 4 bases for V and 2 bases for J; bases not matched to a gene: 5. The CDR3 consists of 16 residues. Per the germline V gene, CDR1 is MGHRA and CDR2 is YSYEKL.

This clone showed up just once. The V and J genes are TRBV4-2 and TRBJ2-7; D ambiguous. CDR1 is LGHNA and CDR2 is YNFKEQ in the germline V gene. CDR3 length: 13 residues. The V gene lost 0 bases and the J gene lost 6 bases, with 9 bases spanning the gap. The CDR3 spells CASSQEGYGEQYF. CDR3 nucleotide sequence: TGTGCCAGCAGCCAAGAAGGGTACGGCGAGCAGTACTTC.

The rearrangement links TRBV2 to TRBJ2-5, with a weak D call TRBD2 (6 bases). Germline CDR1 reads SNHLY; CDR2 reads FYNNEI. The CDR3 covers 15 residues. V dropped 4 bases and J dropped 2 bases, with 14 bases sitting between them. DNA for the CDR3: TGTGCCAGCAGTGGCCGTAGCGGAGGACAAGAGACCCAGTACTTC. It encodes CASSGRSGGQETQYF.

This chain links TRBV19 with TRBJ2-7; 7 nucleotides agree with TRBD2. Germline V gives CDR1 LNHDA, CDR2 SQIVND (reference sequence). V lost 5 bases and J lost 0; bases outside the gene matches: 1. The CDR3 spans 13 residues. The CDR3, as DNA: TGTGCCAGTAGTGGGAGGGTCTCCTACGAGCAGTACTTC. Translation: CASSGRVSYEQYF.

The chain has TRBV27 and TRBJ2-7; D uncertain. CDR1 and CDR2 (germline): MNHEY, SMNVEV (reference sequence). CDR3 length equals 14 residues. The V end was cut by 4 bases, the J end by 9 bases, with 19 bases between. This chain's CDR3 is CASSSHRVRPRQYF. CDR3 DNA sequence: TGTGCCAGCAGTTCCCACCGCGTACGGCCGCGGCAGTACTTC.

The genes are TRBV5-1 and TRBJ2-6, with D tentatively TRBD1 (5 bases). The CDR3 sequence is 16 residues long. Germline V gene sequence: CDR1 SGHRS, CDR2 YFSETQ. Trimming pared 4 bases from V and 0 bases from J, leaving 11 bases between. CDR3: CASSQRQSSGANVLTF. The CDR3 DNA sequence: TGCGCCAGCAGCCAACGACAGAGCTCTGGGGCCAACGTCCTGACTTTC.

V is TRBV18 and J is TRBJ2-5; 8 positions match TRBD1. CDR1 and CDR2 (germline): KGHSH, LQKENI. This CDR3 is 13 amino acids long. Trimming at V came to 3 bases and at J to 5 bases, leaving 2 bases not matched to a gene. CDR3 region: CASSPRDRETQYF. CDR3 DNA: TGTGCCAGCTCACCCCGGGACAGGGAGACCCAGTACTTC.

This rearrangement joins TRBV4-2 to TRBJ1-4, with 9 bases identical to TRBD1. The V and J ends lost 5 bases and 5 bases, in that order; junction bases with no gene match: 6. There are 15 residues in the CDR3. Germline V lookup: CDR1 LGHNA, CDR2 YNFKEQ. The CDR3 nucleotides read TGTGCCAGCAGCGTTTGGGACAGGGAGAATGAAAAACTGTTTTTT. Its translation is CASSVWDRENEKLFF.